The present entry profiles one T cell receptor (beta chain) with its context. Germline lookup yields CDR1 DFQATT and CDR2 SNEGSKA (reference sequence). This CDR3 has 14 residues. The data were obtained in a study of T-cell reconstitution after alpha-beta-depleted transplantation in children. TCRbeta library construction was performed incorporating unique molecular identifiers. TCRdb ran MiXCR on the PCR reads and lists one entry per CDR3 protein. The sample consists of 500,000 or so distinct CDR3 sequences, less than 35% of them appearing once. The rearrangement links TRBV20-1 to TRBJ1-1; no reliable D call. The source was PBMCs from the stem cell graft donor, collected from the stem cell graft. The source of this sequence is a human donor who donated a stem cell graft to a child with aplastic anemia. The chain's CDR3 is CSALRRSVNTEAFF. The DNA for the CDR3 is TGCAGCGCCCTAAGGAGGTCCGTGAACACTGAAGCTTTCTTT.